The text below deals with one T cell receptor (beta chain). The sample originates from a study of blood T cell repertoires in COVID-19. Some clones are missing from TCRdb's copy, which holds only in-frame ones; the method was immunoSEQ multiplex PCR. Of about 15,000 clones detected, about 89% appear once; the ten largest clones hold approximately 31%. The CDR3 covers 16 residues. V gave up 2 bases and J gave up 8 bases, with 19 bases separating them. The germline CDR1 and CDR2 sequences are MNHEY and SMNVEV (reference sequence). Seattle patient enrollment occurred during active infection, with longitudinal follow-up thereafter.

The specimen was peripheral blood. The chain uses TRBV27 and TRBJ2-1; tentative D call: TRBD1 (7 bases). The TCR sequence derives from a woman older than 75 with COVID-19, enrolled during active disease. CDR3 residues: CASSLAAGQPSDEQFF. CDR3 bases: TGTGCCAGCAGTTTAGCGGCGGGACAGCCGAGCGATGAGCAGTTCTTC.